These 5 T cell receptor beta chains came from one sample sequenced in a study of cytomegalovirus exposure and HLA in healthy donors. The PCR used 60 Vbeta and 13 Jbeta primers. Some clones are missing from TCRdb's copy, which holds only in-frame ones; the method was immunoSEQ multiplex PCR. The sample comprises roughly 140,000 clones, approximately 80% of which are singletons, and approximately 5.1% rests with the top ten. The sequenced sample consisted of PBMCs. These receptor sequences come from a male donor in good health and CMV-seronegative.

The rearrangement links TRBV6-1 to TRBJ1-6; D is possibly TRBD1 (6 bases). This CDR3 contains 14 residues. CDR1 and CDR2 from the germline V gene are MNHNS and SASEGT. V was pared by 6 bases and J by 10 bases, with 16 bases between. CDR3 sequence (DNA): TGTGCCAGCAGGCTAGGGGGAAATAGGTCACCCCTCCACTTT. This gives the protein CASRLGGNRSPLHF.

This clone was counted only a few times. CDR3 residues: CASSYSGGEEKLFF. The CDR3 DNA sequence: TGTGCCAGCAGTTACTCGGGGGGGGAGGAAAAACTGTTTTTT. The chain has TRBV6-6 and TRBJ1-4; D is possibly TRBD1 (5 bases). The germline V gene encodes CDR1 MNHNY and CDR2 SVGAGI (reference sequence). There are 14 residues in the CDR3. Trimming stripped 0 bases from V and 8 bases from J, with 10 bases between.

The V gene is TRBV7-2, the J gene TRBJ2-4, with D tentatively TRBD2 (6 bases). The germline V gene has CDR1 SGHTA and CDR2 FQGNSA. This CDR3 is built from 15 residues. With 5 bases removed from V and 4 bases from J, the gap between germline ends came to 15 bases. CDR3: CASSVGGRGKNIQYF. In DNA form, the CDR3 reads TGTGCCAGCAGCGTGGGCGGCCGGGGGAAAAACATTCAGTACTTC. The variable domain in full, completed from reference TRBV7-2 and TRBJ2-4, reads GAGVSQSPSNKVTEKGKDVELRCDPISGHTALYWYRQSLGQGLEFLIYFQGNSAPDKSGLPSDRFSAERTGGSVSTLTIQRTQQEDSAVYLCASSVGGRGKNIQYFGAGTRLSVL.

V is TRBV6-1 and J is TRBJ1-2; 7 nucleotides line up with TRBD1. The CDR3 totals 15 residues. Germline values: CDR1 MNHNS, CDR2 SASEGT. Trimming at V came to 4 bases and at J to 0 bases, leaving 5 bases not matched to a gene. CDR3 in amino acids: CASSGRTGPNYGYTF. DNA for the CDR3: TGTGCCAGCAGTGGGAGGACAGGACCTAACTATGGCTACACCTTC.

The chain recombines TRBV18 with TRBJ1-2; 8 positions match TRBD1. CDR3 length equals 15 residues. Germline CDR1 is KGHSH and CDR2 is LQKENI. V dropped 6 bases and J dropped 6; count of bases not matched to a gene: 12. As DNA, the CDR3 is TGTGCCAGCTCGCCCCAGGGCAGGGGGCTGGATGGCTACACCTTC. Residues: CASSPQGRGLDGYTF.